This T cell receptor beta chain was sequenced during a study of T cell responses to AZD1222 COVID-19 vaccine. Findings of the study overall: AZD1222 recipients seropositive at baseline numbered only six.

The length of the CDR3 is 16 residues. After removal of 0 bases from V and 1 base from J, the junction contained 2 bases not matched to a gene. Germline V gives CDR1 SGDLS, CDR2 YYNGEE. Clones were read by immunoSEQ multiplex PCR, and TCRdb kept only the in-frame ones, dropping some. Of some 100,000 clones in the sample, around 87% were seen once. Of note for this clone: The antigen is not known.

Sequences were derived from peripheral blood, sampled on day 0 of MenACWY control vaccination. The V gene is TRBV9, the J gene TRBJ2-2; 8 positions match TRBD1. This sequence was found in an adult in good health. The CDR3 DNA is TGTGCCAGCAGCGTAGGAGGGACAGGGAACACCGGGGAGCTGTTTTTT. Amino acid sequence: CASSVGGTGNTGELFF.